This T cell receptor (beta chain) was sequenced in a study of cytomegalovirus exposure and HLA in healthy donors listed by TCRdb under 2017. Study-wide context: In an earlier analysis of 587 of the donors, roughly 300 Gb of sequence data and 100 million or so unique TCR beta sequences from roughly 180 million T cells were reported. On average, around 230,000 unique TCR beta nucleotide sequences were sequenced per donor among several hundred genotyped donors of the cohort, with roughly 20% of those sequences being non-productive. All discovery cohort repertoires had been generated on a single sequencing platform. In addition to the first cohort of 666 subjects, a separate validation cohort of 100 to 150 different subjects was used. Roughly five DR-DQ haplotypes were handled as single units for association and clustering, since linkage in the cohort was strong. To predict cytomegalovirus infection status, the study brought together high-throughput TCR immunosequencing, statistical association of individual TCRs with disease status, and machine learning. Rather than drawing on any new phenotypic data, the later analysis identified candidate immune exposures from TCR beta sequences and the way those sequences occurred across donors. Genome-wide SNP genotypes for about three fifths of the 666 donors were used in a later genetic analysis, which treated that subset as a discovery cohort. The study aimed to test whether cataloging public T cell receptors could reveal signatures of past pathogen exposure. The genetic ancestry cluster associated with self-reported Caucasian donors included around four fifths of the 350 to 500 genotyped donors. To decide whether each TCR beta V gene segment behaved as functional or pseudogenic, an earlier analysis of 587 of the donors relied on high-throughput TCR beta sequencing. An early release covering over 500 HLA-typed donors comprised 250 to 350 gigabases of sequencing data and tens of millions of unique TCR sequences. The T cell repertoires of 666 subjects were profiled by immunosequencing and related to cytomegalovirus serostatus. The number of donors typed differed by locus, with roughly 620-640 for A, B, C, DRB1 and DQB1, approximately 500 for DQA1, about 610 for DPA1, and some 450 for DPB1. A later analysis re-examined previously published TCR beta repertoires from more than 650 donors and added high-resolution HLA genotyping to investigate patterns of TCR occurrence. Alongside the repertoire data, information on donor age, sex, ethnicity and CMV serostatus was compiled. Both class I and class II loci were covered by HLA typing, at four-digit resolution. The study at large found these results: A further reported finding was that TCR beta sequences accurately predicted the HLA-A and HLA-B alleles for most subjects in the first cohort. A cluster of highly shared sequence variants was judged likely to represent a technical artifact of the sequencing pipeline. Across donors, most TCR sequences were observed very rarely, whereas some public TCRs were present in many individuals. The classifier was reported to diagnose cytomegalovirus status with high specificity and sensitivity in both the original and validation cohorts. In a later analysis, TCR association rates were found to vary across HLA loci, with the most associated TCRs seen for DRB1 alleles and the fewest for HLA-C alleles. Correlated functional status among segregating V segments might be attributable to linkage disequilibrium, but an unknown experimental factor could not be ruled out. A total of some 180 TCR beta chains were listed by the study as associated with cytomegalovirus. Three of the identified cytomegalovirus-associated TCR beta chains were confirmed in vitro to be specific for cytomegalovirus antigens. The presence/absence analyses assumed that sequencing depth was roughly uniform across donors, and that assumption may not be true. A later analysis reported that several top co-occurrence clusters appeared linked to parvovirus B19, influenza, CMV and Epstein-Barr virus. In a later genetic analysis, a missense DCLRE1C variant was associated with V-gene and J-gene trimming of TCR beta chains, and the association was replicated in an independent cohort. In a later analysis, 16,951 TCR beta sequences were associated with specific HLA alleles at a false discovery rate of 0.05. It was suggested by the authors that the approach could potentially be generalized to other disease states and immunological phenotypes. The cohort was sequenced for TCR beta chains only, and without alpha or paired-chain data the features that could be detected were limited. In a later analysis, most CMV-associated TCR beta chains were found to appear HLA-restricted, with HLA associations seemingly driven largely by CMV exposure. When HLA alleles, especially DR and DQ, strongly co-occurred, TCR associations were difficult to assign to individual alleles. Compared with the roughly 670-donor mean, donors in an Asian-associated ancestry cluster had fewer N-insertions in productive TCRs, according to a later genetic analysis. Because counts were too low, 15 to 20 rarely observed V segments, including chromosome 9 orphons, were excluded from the earlier analysis of roughly 580 of the donors. HLA typing was unavailable for some donors at each locus, so association tests used only the typed subset. Compared with equally common non-associated chains, HLA-associated TCR beta chains in a later analysis were more clonally expanded and had lower generation probabilities. Some IMGT-functional V segments, including TRBV6-2 and TRBV6-3, could not be distinguished by the 87-base-pair reads and were therefore excluded. An earlier analysis of approximately 600 of the donors showed that most TCR beta V segments appeared in productive rearrangements either about 90% or about 30% of the time, which broadly matched IMGT annotations. Immune exposure information for the cohort was limited to CMV serostatus.

The library was generated by the immunoSEQ multiplex PCR assay. For the multiplex PCR, a mixture combining 60 forward primers for TCR Vbeta segments and 13 reverse primers for TCR Jbeta segments was used. Amplification of the CDR3 region of rearranged TCR beta genes was performed with a multiplex PCR assay on genomic DNA. The Illumina HiSeq System was used to sequence the amplified TCR beta libraries as 87-base-pair reads. In the source study's methods: A later analysis tallied some 79 million unique TCR beta chains across the 640 or so repertoires, and about 10 million of those chains were shared by two or more donors. Raw reads were error-corrected and collapsed into unique sequences by a nearest-neighbor algorithm in which closely related sequences were merged to remove PCR and sequencing errors. Alignment of CDR3 sequences to IMGT reference sequences was used to assign V, D and J gene segments. For a sequence to be retained, a match of at least six nucleotides was required to both a V gene segment and a J gene segment. Rearrangements were called productive when the CDR3 lacked stop codons and stayed in frame with V and J; all others were non-productive. Following IMGT convention, CDR3 was defined as the stretch from the second conserved V-encoded cysteine up to the conserved J-encoded phenylalanine. The earlier analysis of roughly 590 of the donors excluded any sequence lacking an unambiguous match to a single V gene segment. An earlier analysis of 587 of the donors called V segments functional above 56.7% productive rearrangements and segregating when the between-donor standard deviation exceeded 5%. To diagnose cytomegalovirus status from the catalog of TCR beta chain sequences, a statistical classification framework was built. In a later analysis, V and J genes were assigned by comparing TCR nucleotide sequences against IMGT/GENE-DB human TR gene sequences. The TCRdist pipeline was used in a later analysis to assign CDR3 sequences and most-parsimonious VDJ recombination scenarios. A later analysis defined each TCR beta chain by its CDR3 amino acid sequence plus V-gene family, and excluded reads lacking a unique V-gene family. A later analysis removed several hundred highly shared, low-generation-probability nucleotide sequences to deal with suspected cross-contamination and a sequencing artifact. A later analysis calculated a clonal expansion index for each public chain from normalized within-repertoire ranks of inferred template counts. Generation probabilities in a later analysis came from a VDJ recombination model fitted to out-of-frame rearrangements, and those results were checked against IGoR. A later analysis scored TCR-TCR, TCR-HLA and TCR-CMV co-occurrence with hypergeometric tests, applying a repertoire-size bias correction to TCR pairs. False discovery rates were estimated in a later analysis by permuting HLA or CMV assignments 20 times. In a later analysis, co-occurring TCRs were grouped with DBSCAN, and TCRdist sequence similarity was added when clustering was performed within HLA-allele-positive subsets. For co-occurrence clustering, repertoires with fewer than 30,000 or more than 120,000 public chains were excluded, along with about five repertoires with anomalous nucleotide sharing. TCRdb took over this immuneACCESS table, retaining in-frame rearrangements with V and J assigned. Such tables are incomplete; in checked studies, under half of the missing clones stem from an unresolved V gene, and the remainder is unexplained. V, J and clone size derive from that table, while D and trimming were established from the DNA sequence. The sample contains about 170,000 clones, around 83% of them found a single time. The ten most abundant clones make up around 2.6% of the sample.

The germline V gene (reference sequence) specifies MNHEY as CDR1 and SMNVEV as CDR2. Counted from cysteine to phenylalanine, this CDR3 has 16 amino acids. Solely the CDR3 DNA is kept, with 48 bases framed from the first base. Trimming removed 7 bases from V and 2 bases from J; the gene matches leave 10 bases unexplained. Of note for this clone: Its antigen is not yet known. No quality values exist for individual bases; no much larger clone is one base distant.

The cohort was made up of 500 to 800 healthy bone marrow donors. At the time of sampling, every cohort member was nominally healthy, though immune exposures that went unrecorded were likely present. The donor tested CMV seropositive and was one of the 289 seropositive cohort members. Every donor gave a peripheral blood sample, and the peripheral blood mononuclear cells from that sample were used for TCR beta sequencing. Genomic DNA was extracted from the blood cell samples with the Qiagen DNeasy Blood Extraction Kit. Recombination linked TRBV27 to TRBJ2-2; 7 central nucleotides agree with TRBD1. This receptor was identified in a man younger than 45 in good health and CMV-seropositive. The material sequenced was PBMCs. The CDR3 region reads CASKKGDRLNTGELFF. The sequenced DNA: TGTGCCAGCAAAAAGGGGGACAGACTTAACACCGGGGAGCTGTTTTTT.